This T cell receptor beta chain was documented in a study of beta chain features in type 1 diabetes. A word on this clone: What it binds is not known.

Post-sort purity exceeded 98% for all sorted populations. Isolated RNA was reverse transcribed in full, so expressed TCRB transcripts were sequenced. The method was immunoSEQ multiplex PCR; TCRdb's version includes in-frame clones alone and lacks a portion of them. The sample records under 800,000 clones, about a sixth being singletons. The study's findings and limits: Patients with Type 1 diabetes showed moderately but significantly shorter TCRB CDR3s in all four CD4+ subsets. A PCR bias possibly favoring shorter templates would apply equally to patients and controls.

Germline V gene lookup returns CDR1 SGHAT and CDR2 FQNNGV. V was clipped by 4 bases and J by 7 bases; unmatched bases: 6. The CDR3 sequence is 16 residues long. Sequences were obtained from naive CD4+ T cells from blood. The V gene is TRBV11-2, the J gene TRBJ2-2, with 13 positions matching TRBD2. The source of this sequence is a man between 18 and 35 years old in good health. The CDR3 nucleotides are TGTGCCAGCAGCTCCGGACTAGCGGGAGCTGTCGGGGAGCTGTTTTTT. This encodes CASSSGLAGAVGELFF.